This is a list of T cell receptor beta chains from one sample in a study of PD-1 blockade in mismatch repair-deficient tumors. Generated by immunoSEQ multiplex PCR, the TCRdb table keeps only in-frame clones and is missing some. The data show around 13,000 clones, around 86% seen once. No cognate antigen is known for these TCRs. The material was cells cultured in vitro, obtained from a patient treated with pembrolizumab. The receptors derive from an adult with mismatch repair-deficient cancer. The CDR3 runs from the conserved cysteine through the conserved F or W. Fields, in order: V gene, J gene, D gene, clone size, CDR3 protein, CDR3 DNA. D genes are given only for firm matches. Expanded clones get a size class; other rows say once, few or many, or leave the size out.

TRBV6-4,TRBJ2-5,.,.,CASSARETQYF,TGTGCCAGCAGTGCCCGGGAGACCCAGTACTTC
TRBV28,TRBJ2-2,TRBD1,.,CASSLGDRVEPGELFF,TGTGCCAGCAGTTTAGGGGACAGGGTTGAACCCGGGGAGCTGTTTTTT
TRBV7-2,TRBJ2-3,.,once,CASSSRRGDTQYF,TGTGCCAGCAGCTCACGGAGGGGGGATACGCAGTATTTT
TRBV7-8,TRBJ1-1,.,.,CASSLAGNTEAFF,TGTGCCAGCAGCTTAGCTGGGAACACTGAAGCTTTCTTT
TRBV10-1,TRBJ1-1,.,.,CASSDSGNTEAFF,TGCGCCAGCAGTGATTCGGGAAACACTGAAGCTTTCTTT
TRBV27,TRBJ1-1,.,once,CASSLRSGFEAFF,TGTGCCAGCAGTTTAAGATCGGGGTTTGAAGCTTTCTTT
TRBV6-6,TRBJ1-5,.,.,CASSAKAQVSNQPQHF,TGTGCCAGCAGTGCCAAAGCCCAGGTCAGCAATCAGCCCCAGCATTTT
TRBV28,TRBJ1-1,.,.,CASSLGNTEAFF,TGTGCCAGCAGTTTAGGGAACACTGAAGCTTTCTTT
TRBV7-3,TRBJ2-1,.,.,CASSLRGSYNEQFF,TGTGCCAGCAGCTTAAGGGGGTCCTACAATGAGCAGTTCTTC
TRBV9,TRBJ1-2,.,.,CASSVGLDAGPDGYTF,TGTGCCAGCAGCGTAGGTCTGGATGCCGGACCCGATGGCTACACCTTC
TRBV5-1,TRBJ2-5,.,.,CASSFSPTGTQYF,TGCGCCAGCAGCTTCAGTCCCACAGGGACCCAGTACTTC
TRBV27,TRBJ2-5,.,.,CASSFGVVRGWETQYF,TGTGCCAGCAGTTTTGGGGTGGTAAGGGGTTGGGAGACCCAGTACTTC
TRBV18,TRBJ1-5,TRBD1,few,CASSQNGQGDQPQHF,TGTGCCAGCTCACAAAACGGACAGGGGGATCAGCCCCAGCATTTT
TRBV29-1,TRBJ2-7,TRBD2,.,CSVSGRDSYEQYF,TGCAGCGTTAGCGGGAGGGACTCCTACGAGCAGTACTTC
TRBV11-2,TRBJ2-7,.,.,CASSFLLGSTHEQYF,TGTGCCAGCAGCTTTCTGCTGGGGTCTACTCACGAGCAGTACTTC
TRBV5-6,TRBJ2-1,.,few,CASSLAAGEQFF,TGTGCCAGCAGCTTGGCGGCGGGTGAGCAGTTCTTC
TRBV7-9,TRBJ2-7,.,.,CASSFPAAGENEQYF,TGTGCCAGCAGCTTTCCCGCGGCAGGGGAGAACGAGCAGTACTTC
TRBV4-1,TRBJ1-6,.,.,CASSQDGGGGLHFF,TGCGCCAGCAGCCAAGATGGCGGGGGGGGCCTTCACTTTTTT
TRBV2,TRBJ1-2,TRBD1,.,CASSETGQGNYGYTF,TGTGCCAGCAGTGAAACCGGACAGGGTAACTATGGCTACACCTTC
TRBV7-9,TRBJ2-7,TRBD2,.,CASSRPSSGRNEQYF,TGTGCCAGCAGCCGCCCTTCTAGCGGGAGAAACGAGCAGTACTTC
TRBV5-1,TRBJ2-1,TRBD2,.,CASSPNRLAGNNEQFF,TGCGCCAGCAGCCCAAACCGGCTAGCGGGCAACAATGAGCAGTTCTTC
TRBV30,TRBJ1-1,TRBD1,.,CAWTRDRVSTEAFF,TGTGCCTGGACCCGGGACAGGGTATCGACTGAAGCTTTCTTT
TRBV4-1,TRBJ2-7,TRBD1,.,CASSQGTAYYEQYF,TGCGCCAGCAGTCAAGGGACAGCCTACTACGAGCAGTACTTC
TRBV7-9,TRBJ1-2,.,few,CASSLEFPQSDGYTF,TGTGCCAGCAGCTTGGAGTTCCCACAGAGCGATGGCTACACCTTC
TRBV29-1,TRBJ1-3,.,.,CSVVFRGTIYF,TGCAGCGTTGTTTTCCGCGGCACCATATATTTT
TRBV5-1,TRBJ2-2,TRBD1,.,CASSVNPDRGTTGELFF,TGCGCCAGCAGCGTGAACCCAGACAGGGGAACGACCGGGGAGCTGTTTTTT
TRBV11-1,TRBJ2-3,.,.,CASSLGSGNTDTQYF,TGTGCCAGCAGCTTAGGCAGCGGAAACACAGATACGCAGTATTTT
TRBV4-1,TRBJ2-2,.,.,CASSQFGGTGELFF,TGCGCCAGCAGCCAATTTGGGGGCACCGGGGAGCTGTTTTTT
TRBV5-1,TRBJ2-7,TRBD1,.,CASSWGQTYEQYF,TGCGCCAGCAGCTGGGGACAGACGTACGAGCAGTACTTC
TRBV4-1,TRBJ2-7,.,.,CASSQGPSTLEQYF,TGCGCCAGCAGCCAAGGGCCTTCCACCCTCGAGCAGTACTTC
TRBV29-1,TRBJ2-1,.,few,CSVESESYNEQFF,TGCAGCGTGGAAAGCGAATCCTACAATGAGCAGTTCTTC
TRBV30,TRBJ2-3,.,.,CAWSGLTDTQYF,TGTGCCTGGAGTGGTCTCACAGATACGCAGTATTTT
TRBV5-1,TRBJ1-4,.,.,CASTSTTTNEKLFF,TGCGCCAGCACGTCGACAACAACTAATGAAAAACTGTTTTTT
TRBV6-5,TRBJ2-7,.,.,CASSYDTYGVYEQYF,TGTGCCAGCAGTTACGACACCTATGGCGTCTACGAGCAGTACTTC
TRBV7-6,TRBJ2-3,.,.,CASSLRTGTDTQYF,TGTGCCAGCAGCTTAAGGACCGGCACAGATACGCAGTATTTT
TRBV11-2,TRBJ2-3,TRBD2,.,CASSIGRLAGADTQYF,TGTGCCAGCAGCATAGGACGACTAGCGGGAGCAGATACGCAGTATTTT
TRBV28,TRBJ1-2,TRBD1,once,CASSLTGYGYTF,TGTGCCAGCAGTTTGACAGGGTATGGCTACACCTTC
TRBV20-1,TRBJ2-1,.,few,CSARRVNEQFF,TGCAGTGCTAGAAGGGTCAATGAGCAGTTCTTC
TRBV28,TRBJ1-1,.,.,CASRSRGNTEAFF,TGTGCCAGCAGATCCCGGGGTAACACTGAAGCTTTCTTT
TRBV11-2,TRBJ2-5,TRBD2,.,CASSSPAGAKETQYF,TGTGCCAGCAGCTCGCCAGCGGGAGCTAAAGAGACCCAGTACTTC
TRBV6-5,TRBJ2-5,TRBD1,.,CASSYPGTGMGAQYF,TGTGCCAGCAGTTACCCTGGGACAGGGATGGGTGCCCAGTACTTC
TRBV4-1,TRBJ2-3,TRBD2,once,CASQEAGGADTQYF,TGCGCCAGCCAAGAGGCGGGGGGGGCAGATACGCAGTATTTT
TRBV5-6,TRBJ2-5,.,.,CASSLAGLGQETQYF,TGTGCCAGCAGCTTGGCCGGGTTAGGCCAAGAGACCCAGTACTTC
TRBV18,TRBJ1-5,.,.,CASSPNLNQPQHF,TGTGCCAGCTCACCCAATCTCAATCAGCCCCAGCATTTT
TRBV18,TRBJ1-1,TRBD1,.,CASSPLGTGTEAFF,TGTGCCAGCTCACCACTGGGGACAGGGACTGAAGCTTTCTTT
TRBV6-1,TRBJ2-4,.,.,CASRLGPSGENIQYF,TGTGCCAGCAGGTTAGGCCCCTCGGGGGAAAACATTCAGTACTTC
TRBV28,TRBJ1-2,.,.,CASSDSYGYTF,TGTGCCAGCAGTGATAGCTATGGCTACACCTTC
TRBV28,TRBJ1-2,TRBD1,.,CASSVTGEGYGYTF,TGTGCCAGCAGTGTGACAGGGGAAGGCTATGGCTACACCTTC
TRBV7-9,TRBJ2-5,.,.,CASSLAQETQYF,TGTGCCAGCAGCTTAGCACAAGAGACCCAGTACTTC
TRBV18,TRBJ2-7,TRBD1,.,CASSPGTGGRYEQYF,TGTGCCAGCTCTCCCGGGACAGGGGGGAGGTACGAGCAGTACTTC
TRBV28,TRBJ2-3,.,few,CASSLSVGVTTDTQYF,TGTGCCAGCAGTTTATCTGTGGGGGTAACCACAGATACGCAGTATTTT
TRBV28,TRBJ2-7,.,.,CASSLGGLTYEQYF,TGTGCCAGCAGTTTAGGGGGATTAACCTACGAGCAGTACTTC
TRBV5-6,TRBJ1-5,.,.,CASSPLRLTVTCSNQPQHF,TGTGCCAGCAGCCCCCTACGGCTGACAGTAACTTGTAGCAATCAGCCCCAGCATTTT
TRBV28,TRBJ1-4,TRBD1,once,CASRPGQGREKLFF,TGTGCCAGCAGACCGGGACAGGGGAGGGAAAAACTGTTTTTT
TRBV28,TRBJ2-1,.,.,CAIFSLRESSYNEQFF,TGTGCCATCTTTTCCCTTCGGGAGAGCTCCTACAATGAGCAGTTCTTC